These 19 T cell receptor beta chains were sequenced from one sample in a study of shared clonotypes between healthy human individuals. Assay used: immunoSEQ multiplex PCR; TCRdb lists only in-frame clones, some missing. Found here are some 2,000,000 clones, 90% to 95% of them singletons; the top ten hold roughly 0.13%. Material: naive CD4+ T cells sorted from blood. Noted subset: CD45RA+ positively selected. The receptors were gathered from a man between 18 and 35 years old in good health.

The rearrangement joins TRBV5-4 to TRBJ1-2; 9 bases are shared with TRBD1. J gave up 0 bases and V 4 bases, and 7 bases lay outside the gene matches. CDR3 length: 16 amino acids. The germline CDR1 and CDR2 sequences are SGHNT and YYREEE (reference sequence). CDR3 in DNA: TGTGCCAGCAGCCTAATACAGGGGGCGGCTAACTATGGCTACACCTTC. Its translation: CASSLIQGAANYGYTF.

CDR3 nucleotide sequence: TGTGCCAGCAGCCCAAACCGGCTTAGTGATGAGCAGTTCTTC. Protein: CASSPNRLSDEQFF. The V call is TRBV13, the J call TRBJ2-1; D remains ambiguous. Germline assignment: CDR1 PRHDT and CDR2 FYEKMQ (reference sequence). This CDR3 has 14 amino acids. Trimming took off 5 bases at V and 8 bases at J, with 16 bases between the two ends.

This chain connects TRBV9 to TRBJ2-7; TRBD1 matches 7 bases. Germline trimming cut 4 bases from V and 3 bases from J; bases unmatched to any gene: 10. The CDR3 spans 15 residues. CDR1 is SGDLS, CDR2 YYNGEE, per germline. CDR3 protein: CASSPSQGFHYEQYF. CDR3 DNA sequence: TGTGCCAGCAGCCCTTCACAGGGGTTCCACTACGAGCAGTACTTC.

V gene TRBV6-5 combines with J gene TRBJ2-5; 7 bases match TRBD2. The CDR3 covers 12 residues. The V gene end was trimmed by 8 bases and the J gene end by 5 bases; junction bases not matched to a gene: 5. Germline CDR1 MNHEY, CDR2 SVGAGI. The CDR3 coding sequence is TGTGCCAGCGGGAGGGGCCTGGAGACCCAGTACTTC. It encodes CASGRGLETQYF.

V gene TRBV6-1 combines with J gene TRBJ2-3; 7 bases agree with TRBD2. The CDR3 is 15 amino acids. From germline, CDR1 is MNHNS and CDR2 SASEGT. With V trimmed by 0 bases and J by 4 bases, 4 bases remained unmatched. The CDR3 loop reads CASSEAIAGPDTQYF. CDR3 in DNA: TGTGCCAGCAGTGAAGCGATAGCGGGCCCAGATACGCAGTATTTT.

In this sample, this clone turned up once. The rearrangement links TRBV27 to TRBJ2-1; 8 nucleotides agree with TRBD1. CDR3 size: 16 residues. Per germline, CDR1 MNHEY and CDR2 SMNVEV (reference sequence). V trimming: 5 bases; J trimming: 4 bases; junction bases outside the gene matches: 10. Here the CDR3 DNA reads TGTGCCAGCAGTATGCGACAGGGGACGAGTTACAATGAGCAGTTCTTC. Its translation: CASSMRQGTSYNEQFF.

The DNA for the CDR3 is TGCGCCAGCAGCCAATTGACAGGGTTCGGAAACACCATATATTTT. It yields the protein CASSQLTGFGNTIYF. The J gene is TRBJ1-3, the V gene TRBV4-1; 7 bases are shared with TRBD1. Germline V gene sequence: CDR1 MGHRA, CDR2 YSYEKL. The CDR3 contains 15 residues. The V and J ends lost 2 bases and 4 bases, in that order; junction bases with no gene match: 5.

The rearrangement links TRBV7-9 to TRBJ2-7; D remains unclear. Germline CDR1 reads SEHNR; CDR2 reads FQNEAQ (reference sequence). The V and J ends lost 0 bases and 12 bases respectively, with 12 bases between them. This CDR3 is built from 12 residues. Here the CDR3 DNA reads TGTGCCAGCAGCTTAGCCCGCTCATCATGGTACTTC. Amino acid sequence: CASSLARSSWYF.

CDR3 region: CASSFDRERAPLHF. The CDR3 nucleotides are TGCGCCAGCAGCTTCGACAGGGAACGGGCACCCCTCCACTTT. This chain joins TRBV5-1 and TRBJ1-6; 7 bases are a match to TRBD1. The CDR3 has 14 residues. Trimming removed 2 bases from V and 11 bases from J; junction bases left unmatched: 7. The V gene's germline CDR1 is SGHRS and CDR2 YFSETQ.

V is TRBV7-8 and J is TRBJ2-7; 7 bases align to TRBD1. The junction had 6 bases not matched to a gene; V was cut back by 4 bases and J by 0 bases. Germline lookup yields CDR1 SGHVS and CDR2 FQNEAQ. There are 15 residues in the CDR3. This CDR3 reads CASSSDRENSYEQYF. For the CDR3, the DNA is TGTGCCAGCAGCTCAGACAGGGAGAACTCCTACGAGCAGTACTTC.

About this clone: This sample also contains other DNA sequences that code for the same CDR3. The chain carries TRBV11-2 and TRBJ2-3; no reliable D call. There are 13 residues in the CDR3. Germline assignment: CDR1 SGHAT and CDR2 FQNNGV. V was pared by 3 bases and J by 3 bases, with 7 bases between. Here the CDR3 reads CASSLGWTDTQYF. The DNA for the CDR3 is TGTGCCAGCAGCTTGGGATGGACAGATACGCAGTATTTT.

This chain uses TRBV19 with TRBJ2-1; TRBD1 matches 9 bases. CDR1 LNHDA and CDR2 SQIVND come from the germline V gene (reference sequence). With V trimmed by 3 bases and J by 7 bases, 10 bases remained unmatched. CDR3 size: 16 residues. CDR3: CASSMAKGQGSNEQFF. The CDR3 bases are TGTGCCAGTAGTATGGCCAAGGGACAGGGCAGTAATGAGCAGTTCTTC.

V usage is TRBV5-6 and J usage is TRBJ2-3; the D is unclear. Germline lookup yields CDR1 SGHDT and CDR2 YYEEEE. The CDR3 length is 13 residues. The V end was cut by 4 bases, the J end by 5 bases, with 11 bases between. The CDR3 here is CASSLYLRDTQYF. In DNA, the CDR3 is TGTGCCAGCAGCCTTTACTTGCGAGATACGCAGTATTTT.

This rearrangement joins TRBV19 to TRBJ2-3; a possible D gene is TRBD1 (6 bases). This CDR3 has 15 amino acids. Germline CDR1 reads LNHDA; CDR2 reads SQIVND (reference sequence). Trimming shortened V by 7 bases and J by 3 bases, and 17 bases separated the two germline ends. CDR3 loop: CASKEIGQLTDTQYF. The CDR3 coding sequence is TGTGCCAGTAAAGAAATTGGACAGCTTACAGATACGCAGTATTTT. Full variable domain (outside the CDR3, taken from reference TRBV19 and TRBJ2-3): DGGITQSPKYLFRKEGQNVTLSCEQNLNHDAMYWYRQDPGQGLRLIYYSQIVNDFQKGDIAEGYSVSREKKESFPLTVTSAQKNPTAFYLCASKEIGQLTDTQYFGPGTRLTVL.

This clone was picked up one time. The rearrangement joins TRBV2 to TRBJ2-7, with a weak D call TRBD2 (6 bases). V was trimmed by 0 bases and J by 2 bases, leaving 11 bases between them. Germline assignment: CDR1 SNHLY and CDR2 FYNNEI. The CDR3 has 15 residues. The CDR3 DNA reads TGTGCCAGCAGTGAAGCTCCGGGACTTGCCTACGAGCAGTACTTC. It codes for CASSEAPGLAYEQYF.

V gene TRBV25-1 combines with J gene TRBJ1-3; no clear D. Looked up from germline, CDR1 is MGHDK and CDR2 is SYGVNS. The CDR3 runs to 15 residues. Trimming pared 7 bases from V and 0 bases from J, leaving 13 bases between. The CDR3 bases are TGTGCCAGCACTTACGGTGGGTTCTCTGGAAACACCATATATTTT. Amino acids: CASTYGGFSGNTIYF.

The chain has TRBV5-1 and TRBJ2-1, with TRBD2 matching 14 bases. Per the germline V gene, CDR1 is SGHRS and CDR2 is YFSETQ. The CDR3 is 19 amino acids. V gave up 4 bases and J gave up 0 bases; unmatched junction bases: 9. This CDR3 is CASSPGLAGDLSSYNEQFF. Written as DNA, the CDR3 is TGCGCCAGCAGCCCGGGACTAGCGGGAGATTTAAGCTCCTACAATGAGCAGTTCTTC.

J is TRBJ2-3 and V is TRBV5-1; D not resolved. CDR1 is SGHRS and CDR2 is YFSETQ in the germline V gene. V lost 5 bases to trimming and J lost 2 bases, with 15 bases between them. This CDR3 comprises 15 residues. CDR3 sequence (DNA): TGCGCCAGCAGGGGAACCCCGACCATCACAGATACGCAGTATTTT. This sequence encodes CASRGTPTITDTQYF. Full variable domain (outside the CDR3, taken from reference TRBV5-1 and TRBJ2-3): KAGVTQTPRYLIKTRGQQVTLSCSPISGHRSVSWYQQTPGQGLQFLFEYFSETQRNKGNFPGRFSGRQFSNSRSEMNVSTLELGDSALYLCASRGTPTITDTQYFGPGTRLTVL.

This sequence joins TRBV5-8 and TRBJ1-5; D gene unclear. Germline-derived CDR1 and CDR2 are SGHTS and YDEGEE. The CDR3 is 15 amino acids. V was shortened by 0 bases and J by 0 bases, with 7 bases between the two germline ends. The CDR3 nucleotides read TGTGCCAGCAGCTTGGCCGGTCCTAGCAATCAGCCCCAGCATTTT. It specifies CASSLAGPSNQPQHF.